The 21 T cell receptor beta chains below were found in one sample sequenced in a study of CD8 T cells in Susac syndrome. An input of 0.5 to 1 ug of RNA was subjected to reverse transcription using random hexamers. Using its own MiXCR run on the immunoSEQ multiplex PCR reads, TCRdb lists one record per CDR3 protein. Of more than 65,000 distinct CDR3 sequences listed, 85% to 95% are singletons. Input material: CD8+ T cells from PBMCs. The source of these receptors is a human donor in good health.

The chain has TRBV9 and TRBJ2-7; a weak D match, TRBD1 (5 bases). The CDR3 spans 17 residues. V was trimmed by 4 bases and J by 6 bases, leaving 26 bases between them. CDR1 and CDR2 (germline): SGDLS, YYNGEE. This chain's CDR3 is CASSPNLGVSVPSEQYF. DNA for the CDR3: TGTGCCAGCAGCCCCAATTTAGGGGTTTCGGTTCCGTCCGAGCAGTACTTC.

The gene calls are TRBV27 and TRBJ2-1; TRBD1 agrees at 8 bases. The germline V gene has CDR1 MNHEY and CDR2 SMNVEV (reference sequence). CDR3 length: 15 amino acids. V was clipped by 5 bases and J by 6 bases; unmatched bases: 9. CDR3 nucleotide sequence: TGTGCCAGCAGTCCTGAGGACAGGGTCGTCAATGAGCAGTTCTTC. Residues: CASSPEDRVVNEQFF.

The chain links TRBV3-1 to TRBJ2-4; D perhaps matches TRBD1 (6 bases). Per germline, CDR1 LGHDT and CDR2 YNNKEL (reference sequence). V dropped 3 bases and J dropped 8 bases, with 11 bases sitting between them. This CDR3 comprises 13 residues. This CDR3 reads CASSQEQGDIQYF. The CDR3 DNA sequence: TGTGCCAGCAGCCAGGAACAGGGTGACATTCAGTACTTC. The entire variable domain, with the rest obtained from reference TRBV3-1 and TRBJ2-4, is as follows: DTAVSQTPKYLVTQMGNDKSIKCEQNLGHDTMYWYKQDSKKFLKIMFSYNNKELIINETVPNRFSPKSPDKAHLNLHINSLELGDSAVYFCASSQEQGDIQYFGAGTRLSVL.

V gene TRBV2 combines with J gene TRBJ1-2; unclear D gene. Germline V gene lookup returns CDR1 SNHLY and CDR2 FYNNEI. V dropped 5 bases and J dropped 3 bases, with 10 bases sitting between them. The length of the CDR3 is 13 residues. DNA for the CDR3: TGTGCCAGCAGTACTCCGCAAGACTATGGCTACACCTTC. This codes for CASSTPQDYGYTF.

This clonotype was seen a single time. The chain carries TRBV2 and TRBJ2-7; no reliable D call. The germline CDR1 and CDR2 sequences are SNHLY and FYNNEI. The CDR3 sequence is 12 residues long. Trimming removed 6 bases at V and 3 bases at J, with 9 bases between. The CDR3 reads CASRDGVYEQYV. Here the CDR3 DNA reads TGTGCCAGCAGGGACGGAGTCTACGAGCAGTACGTC.

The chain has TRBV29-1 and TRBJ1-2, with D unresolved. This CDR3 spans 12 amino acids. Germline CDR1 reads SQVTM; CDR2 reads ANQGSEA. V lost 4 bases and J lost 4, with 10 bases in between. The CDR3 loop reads CSVVAGAYGYTF. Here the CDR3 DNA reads TGCAGCGTTGTAGCAGGAGCCTATGGCTACACCTTC.

The CDR3 DNA sequence: TGCGCCAGCAGCTCCCCTGGACTAGCGGTCCTGTACAATGAGCAGTTCTTC. This codes for CASSSPGLAVLYNEQFF. V and J are TRBV5-1 and TRBJ2-1; 10 bases match TRBD2. The CDR3 is 17 residues long. V was pared by 3 bases and J by 4 bases, with 10 bases of the junction left unmatched. Germline CDR1 reads SGHRS; CDR2 reads YFSETQ.

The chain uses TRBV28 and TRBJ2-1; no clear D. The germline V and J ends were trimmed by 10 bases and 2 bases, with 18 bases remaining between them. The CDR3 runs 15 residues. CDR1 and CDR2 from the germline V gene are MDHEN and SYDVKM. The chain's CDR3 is CATSIGSSTYNEQFF. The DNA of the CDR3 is TGTGCCACCTCCATCGGAAGCTCAACCTACAATGAGCAGTTCTTC.

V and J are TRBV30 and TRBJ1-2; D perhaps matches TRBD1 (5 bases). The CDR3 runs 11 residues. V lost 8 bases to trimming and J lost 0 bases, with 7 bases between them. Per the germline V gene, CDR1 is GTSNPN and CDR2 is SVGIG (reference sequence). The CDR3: CAGTANYGYTF. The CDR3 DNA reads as TGTGCCGGGACCGCTAACTATGGCTACACCTTC.

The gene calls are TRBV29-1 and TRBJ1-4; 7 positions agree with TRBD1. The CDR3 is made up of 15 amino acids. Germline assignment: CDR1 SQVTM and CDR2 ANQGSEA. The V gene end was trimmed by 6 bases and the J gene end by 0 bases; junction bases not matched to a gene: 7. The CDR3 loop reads CSVGDRLATNEKLFF. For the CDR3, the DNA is TGCAGCGTCGGGGACAGACTAGCAACTAATGAAAAACTGTTTTTT.

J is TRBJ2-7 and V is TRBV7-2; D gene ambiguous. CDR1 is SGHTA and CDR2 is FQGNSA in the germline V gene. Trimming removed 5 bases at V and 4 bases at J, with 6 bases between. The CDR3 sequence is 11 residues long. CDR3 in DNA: TGTGCCAGCAGCCACTGGTACGAGCAGTACTTC. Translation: CASSHWYEQYF.

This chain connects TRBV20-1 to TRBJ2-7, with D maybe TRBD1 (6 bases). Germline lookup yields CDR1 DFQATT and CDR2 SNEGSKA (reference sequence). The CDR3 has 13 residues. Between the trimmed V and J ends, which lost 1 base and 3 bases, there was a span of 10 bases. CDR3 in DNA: TGCAGTGCTAGAGGGACAGATTTCTACGAGCAGTACTTC. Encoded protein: CSARGTDFYEQYF.

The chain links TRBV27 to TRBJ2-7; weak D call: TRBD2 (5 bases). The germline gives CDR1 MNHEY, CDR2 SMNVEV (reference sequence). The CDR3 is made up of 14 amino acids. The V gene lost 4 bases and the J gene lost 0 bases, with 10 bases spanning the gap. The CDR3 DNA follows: TGTGCCAGCAGTTCGCACCGGGGCTCCTACGAGCAGTACTTC. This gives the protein CASSSHRGSYEQYF.

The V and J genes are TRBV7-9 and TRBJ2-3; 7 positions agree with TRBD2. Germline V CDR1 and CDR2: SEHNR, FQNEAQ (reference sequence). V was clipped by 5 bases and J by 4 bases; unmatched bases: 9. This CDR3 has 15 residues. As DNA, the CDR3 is TGTGCCAGCAGCCCCCCGGGGAGGGGCTCAGATACGCAGTATTTT. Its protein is CASSPPGRGSDTQYF.

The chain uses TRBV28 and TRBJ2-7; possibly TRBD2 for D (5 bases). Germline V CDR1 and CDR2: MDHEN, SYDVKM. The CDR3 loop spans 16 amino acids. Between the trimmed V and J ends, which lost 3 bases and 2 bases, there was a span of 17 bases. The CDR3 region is CASSFFSGSDPYEQYV. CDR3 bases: TGTGCCAGCAGTTTTTTCTCAGGTAGCGACCCCTACGAGCAGTACGTC.

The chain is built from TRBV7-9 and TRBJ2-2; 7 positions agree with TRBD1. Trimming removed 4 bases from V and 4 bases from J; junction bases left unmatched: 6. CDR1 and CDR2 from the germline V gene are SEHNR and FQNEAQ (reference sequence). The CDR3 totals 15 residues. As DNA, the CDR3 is TGTGCCAGCAGCTCCCGGGACAGTGGCACCGGGGAGCTGTTTTTT. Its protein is CASSSRDSGTGELFF.

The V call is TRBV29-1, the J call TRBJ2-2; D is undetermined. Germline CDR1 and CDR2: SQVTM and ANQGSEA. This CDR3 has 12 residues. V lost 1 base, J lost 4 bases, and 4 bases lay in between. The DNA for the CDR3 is TGCAGCGTTGAAGGGGGCACCGGGGAGCTGTTTTTT. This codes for CSVEGGTGELFF.

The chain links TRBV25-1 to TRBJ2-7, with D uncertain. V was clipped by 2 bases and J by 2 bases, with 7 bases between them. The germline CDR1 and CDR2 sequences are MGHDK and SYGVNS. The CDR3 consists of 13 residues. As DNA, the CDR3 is TGTGCCAGCAGTGAAGGAAGCGCCTACGAGCAGTACTTC. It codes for CASSEGSAYEQYF.

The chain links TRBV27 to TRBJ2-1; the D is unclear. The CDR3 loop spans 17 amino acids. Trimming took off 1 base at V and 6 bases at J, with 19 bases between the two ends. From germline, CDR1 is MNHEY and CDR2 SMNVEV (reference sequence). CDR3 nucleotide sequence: TGTGCCAGCAGTTTATTTCCCCGGGCAGGCCCTCTCAATGAGCAGTTCTTC. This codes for CASSLFPRAGPLNEQFF.

The CDR3 region is CASSLNREGAENIQYF. In nucleotides, the CDR3 is TGTGCCAGCAGTTTGAATAGAGAGGGGGCGGAAAACATTCAGTACTTC. The J gene is TRBJ2-4, the V gene TRBV28; 7 bases are shared with TRBD1. The CDR3 sequence is 16 residues long. Trimming at V came to 3 bases and at J to 5 bases, leaving 10 bases not matched to a gene. CDR1 is MDHEN and CDR2 is SYDVKM in the germline V gene.

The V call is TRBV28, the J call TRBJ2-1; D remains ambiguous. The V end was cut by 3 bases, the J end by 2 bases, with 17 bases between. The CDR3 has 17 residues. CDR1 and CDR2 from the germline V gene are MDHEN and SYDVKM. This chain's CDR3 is CASSFSDGSYTYNEQFF. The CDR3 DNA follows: TGTGCCAGCAGTTTTTCCGATGGCAGCTATACCTACAATGAGCAGTTCTTC.